Listed below are T cell receptor beta chains from one sample, sequenced in a study of T cells in Graves' hyperthyroidism and ophthalmopathy. TCRdb reprocessed the multiplex PCR reads via MiXCR and lists one record per CDR3 protein. The sample consists of 350,000 to 400,000 distinct CDR3 sequences, 19% of them appearing once. The source material was blood. These receptors were obtained from a woman between 18 and 29 years old with Graves' hyperthyroidism. The CDR3 runs from the conserved cysteine through the conserved F or W. A D gene is named only where the DNA matches it firmly. Clone size is given for some rows only: seen once, a few or many times, or a class if the clone is expanded.

j_call clone_size v_call cdr3_length d_call cdr3_aa cdr3_nt
TRBJ2-7 once TRBV12-3/TRBV12-4 13 . CATGFGRRYEQYF TGTGCCACAGGCTTTGGTAGGAGATACGAGCAGTACTTC
TRBJ2-5 few TRBV3-1 19 . CASSQAVDASGHPQETQYF TGTGCCAGCAGCCAAGCCGTTGACGCGAGCGGGCACCCCCAAGAGACCCAGTACTTC
TRBJ2-4 few TRBV2 15 . CASSEGEGAKNIQYF TGTGCCAGCAGTGAAGGGGAAGGGGCCAAAAACATTCAGTACTTC
TRBJ2-7 many TRBV3-1 14 . CASSHWRRVHEQYF TGTGCCAGCAGCCATTGGCGAAGGGTCCACGAGCAGTACTTC
TRBJ1-1 many TRBV20-1 15 . CSVTLSYTRGTEAFF TGCAGTGTTACCCTTAGTTATACCCGGGGCACTGAAGCTTTCTTT
TRBJ1-2 many TRBV27 13 . CASSRRQSGGYTF TGTGCCAGCAGCCGTAGACAGTCGGGCGGCTACACCTTC
TRBJ2-2 few TRBV19 11 . CASRQTGELFF TGTGCCAGTAGGCAGACCGGGGAGCTGTTTTTT
TRBJ2-3 . TRBV25-1 13 . CASSEYGTDTQYF TGTGCCAGCAGTGAATACGGCACAGATACGCAGTATTTT
TRBJ1-1 many TRBV11-2 14 . CASNRGPGNTEAFF TGTGCCAGCAACCGGGGCCCGGGAAACACTGAAGCTTTCTTT
TRBJ1-2 many TRBV6-2/TRBV6-3 13 . CASSYPDSHGYTF TGTGCCAGCAGTTACCCGGACAGTCATGGCTACACCTTC
TRBJ1-1 . TRBV12-3/TRBV12-4 14 . CASSTLDRNTEAFF TGTGCCAGCAGTACCCTCGACCGAAACACTGAAGCTTTCTTT
TRBJ1-1 . TRBV12-3/TRBV12-4 15 TRBD1 CASSLGQGFHTEAFF TGTGCCAGCAGTTTGGGACAGGGTTTCCACACTGAAGCTTTCTTT
TRBJ1-2 many TRBV18 15 TRBD1 CASSPPDRGGDGYTF TGTGCCAGCTCACCACCGGACAGGGGAGGAGATGGCTACACCTTC
TRBJ2-7 many TRBV19 16 TRBD2 CASSPGLGEPSYEQYF TGTGCCAGTAGTCCTGGACTAGGGGAGCCATCCTACGAGCAGTACTTC
TRBJ2-2 . TRBV7-8 16 TRBD1 CASSLVGGGITGELFF TGTGCCAGCAGCTTAGTAGGGGGCGGAATAACCGGGGAGCTGTTTTTT
TRBJ2-7 many TRBV20-1 16 TRBD1 CSASIERTGVSYEQYF TGCAGTGCTAGCATTGAACGGACAGGGGTCTCCTACGAGCAGTACTTC
TRBJ1-1 . TRBV12-3/TRBV12-4 13 . CASSFVLNTDAFF TGTGCCAGCAGTTTTGTGCTGAACACTGATGCTTTCTTT
TRBJ1-1 . TRBV19 13 . CASSIVAGGEAFF TGTGCCAGTAGTATAGTGGCAGGCGGTGAAGCTTTCTTT
TRBJ2-2 many TRBV29-1 13 . CSVEFMNTGELSF TGCAGCGTTGAATTCATGAACACCGGGGAGCTGTCTTTT
TRBJ2-2 few TRBV12-3/TRBV12-4 17 . CASILALGSPGIGELFF TGTGCCAGCATCTTGGCGCTAGGGAGTCCGGGCATCGGGGAGCTGTTTTTT
TRBJ1-1 many TRBV7-2 14 . CASSRGLMNTEAFF TGTGCCAGCAGCCGGGGATTGATGAACACTGAAGCTTTCTTT
TRBJ1-1 many TRBV20-1 13 . CSARRRANTEAFF TGCAGTGCTAGGCGCAGAGCAAACACTGAAGCTTTCTTT
TRBJ2-7 many TRBV20-1 14 . CSAREAPAVYEQYF TGCAGTGCTAGGGAGGCACCAGCCGTCTACGAGCAGTACTTC
TRBJ2-2 . TRBV6-2/TRBV6-3 19 TRBD1 CASSIPGTGVWGPPGELFF TGTGCCAGCAGTATCCCCGGGACAGGGGTTTGGGGCCCACCCGGGGAGCTGTTTTTT
TRBJ2-7 . TRBV5-1 13 . CASSPIRDREQYF TGCGCCAGCAGCCCCATCCGGGACCGCGAGCAGTACTTC
TRBJ1-1 many TRBV2 15 . CASIGSLGGATEAFF TGTGCCAGCATCGGGTCTCTGGGGGGGGCCACTGAAGCTTTCTTT
TRBJ1-1 many TRBV19 16 TRBD1 CASSMGTGIINTEAFF TGTGCCAGTAGTATGGGGACAGGGATTATAAACACTGAAGCTTTCTTT
TRBJ2-7 few TRBV28 13 . CASSLWWNYEQYF TGTGCCAGCAGTTTATGGTGGAACTACGAGCAGTACTTC
TRBJ2-7 many TRBV12-3/TRBV12-4 16 . CASSFEAEASQNEQYF TGTGCCAGCAGTTTCGAGGCGGAGGCTAGCCAAAACGAGCAGTACTTC
TRBJ1-1 few TRBV12-3/TRBV12-4 15 . CASSSLSGYGTEAFF TGTGCCAGCAGTTCCCTATCTGGGTACGGCACTGAAGCTTTCTTT
TRBJ2-4 many TRBV5-1 19 TRBD1 CASSLVIIEQTGTENIQYF TGCGCCAGCAGCTTGGTTATCATAGAGCAAACCGGGACAGAAAACATTCAGTACTTC
TRBJ1-2 . TRBV12-5 13 TRBD1 CASGGTALSGLTF TGTGCTAGTGGTGGGACAGCACTCTCGGGTTTGACCTTC
TRBJ2-7 . TRBV7-9 14 . CASSLTPQRGEQYF TGTGCCAGCAGCTTGACCCCCCAAAGGGGCGAGCAGTACTTC
TRBJ2-5 . TRBV5-1 13 . CASSLVIQETQYF TGCGCCAGCAGCTTGGTCATCCAAGAGACCCAGTACTTC
TRBJ1-1 . TRBV19 12 . CASTVGGTEAFF TGTGCCAGTACTGTAGGAGGCACTGAAGCTTTCTTT
TRBJ2-7 many TRBV4-1 16 TRBD2 CASSQDRGGFSYEQYF TGCGCCAGCAGCCAAGATCGGGGGGGCTTCTCCTACGAGCAGTACTTC
TRBJ2-5 many TRBV7-8 12 . CASSSHGETQYF TGTGCCAGCAGCTCCCATGGCGAGACCCAGTACTTC
TRBJ1-1 few TRBV13 12 . CASSFRRAEAFF TGTGCCAGCAGCTTCCGGAGAGCTGAAGCTTTCTTT